This T cell receptor beta chain was identified in a study of T cells in lung cancer brain metastases. On the study more broadly: Between primary and metastasis resection, about 90% of the 20 patients were untreated. Median interval between primary and brain metastasis samples was roughly a year.

V was shortened by 3 bases and J by 3 bases, with 3 bases between the two germline ends. This CDR3 region has 11 residues. Germline V gene data show CDR1 as DFQATT and CDR2 as SNEGSKA (reference sequence). Method: immunoSEQ multiplex PCR; TCRdb's copy keeps in-frame clones and lacks some. The sample comprises approximately 4,800 clones, 87% of which are singletons, and 3% to 4% rests with the top ten. The V and J genes are TRBV20-1 and TRBJ2-1, with D unclear. The clonotype comes from a woman between 50 and 59 years old with non-small cell lung cancer. The sequenced material came from tumor tissue from the primary lung tumor. The CDR3 DNA reads TGCAGTGCTAGTATCTACAATGAGCAGTTCTTC. This translates into CSASIYNEQFF.